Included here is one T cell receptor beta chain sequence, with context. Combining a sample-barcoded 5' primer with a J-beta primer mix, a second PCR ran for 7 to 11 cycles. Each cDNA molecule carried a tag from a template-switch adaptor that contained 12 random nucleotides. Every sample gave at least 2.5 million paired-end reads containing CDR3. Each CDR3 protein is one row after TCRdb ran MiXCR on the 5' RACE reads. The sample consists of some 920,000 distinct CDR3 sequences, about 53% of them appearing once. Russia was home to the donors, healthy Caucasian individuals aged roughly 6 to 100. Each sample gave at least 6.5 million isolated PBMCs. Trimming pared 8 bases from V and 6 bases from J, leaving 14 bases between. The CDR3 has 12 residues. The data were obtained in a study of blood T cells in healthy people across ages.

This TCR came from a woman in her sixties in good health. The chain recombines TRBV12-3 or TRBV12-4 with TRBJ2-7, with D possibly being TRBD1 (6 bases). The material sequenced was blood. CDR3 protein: CASAGVGGEQYF. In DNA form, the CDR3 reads TGTGCCAGCGCAGGGGTTGGTGGCGAGCAGTACTTC.